This T cell receptor (beta chain) derives from a study of cytomegalovirus exposure and HLA in healthy donors. Findings and limits, study-wide: HLA allele associations emerged for 17,000 or so TCR beta sequences in a later analysis, at 0.05 false discovery rate. A classifier reportedly called cytomegalovirus status with high sensitivity and specificity.

Of note for this clone: The antigen is undetermined.

In the PCR, 60 Vbeta and 13 Jbeta primers were used. Some clones are missing from TCRdb's copy, which holds only in-frame ones; the method was immunoSEQ multiplex PCR. Of roughly 190,000 clones detected, roughly 80% appear once; the ten largest clones hold 3% to 3.5%. Germline trimming cut 4 bases from V and 8 bases from J; bases unmatched to any gene: 7. This CDR3 is built from 14 residues. Germline V gives CDR1 MNHEY, CDR2 SVGAGI. The receptor was isolated from a female donor in good health and CMV-seronegative. Specimen: PBMCs. The V and J genes are TRBV6-5 and TRBJ1-4, with 7 bases fitting TRBD1. The CDR3: CASSSRTGQEKLFF. The CDR3 coding sequence is TGTGCCAGCAGTTCCCGGACAGGCCAGGAAAAACTGTTTTTT.